These 22 T cell receptor beta chains share one sample of origin, sequenced in a study of T-cell reconstitution after alpha-beta-depleted transplantation in children. This sample's TCRbeta library carried unique molecular identifier barcodes. Using its own MiXCR run on the PCR reads, TCRdb lists one record per CDR3 protein. The table records about 980,000 distinct CDR3 sequences, about 29% of them present only once. The sequencing used PBMCs, mostly from graft donor cells, collected 360 days after TCRalphabeta/CD19-depleted stem cell transplant. The receptors come from a boy under three years old who had a stem cell transplant for SCID, so the T cells may come from the graft donor.

This clonotype was seen only a few times. This chain connects TRBV25-1 to TRBJ1-5; TRBD1 aligns across 10 bases. Trimming took 6 bases from V and 3 from J; bases not matched to a gene: 2. The germline V gene encodes CDR1 MGHDK and CDR2 SYGVNS. The CDR3 spans 14 residues. DNA for the CDR3: TGTGCCAGCAGGGGACAGGGGACCAATCAGCCCCAGCATTTT. Translated, it gives CASRGQGTNQPQHF.

The CDR3: CASSQSLGVLMQFF. CDR3 nucleotides: TGTGCCAGCAGCCAGAGCCTCGGGGTACTCATGCAGTTCTTC. The chain carries TRBV11-1 and TRBJ2-1; perhaps TRBD2 as D (5 bases). The CDR3 runs to 14 residues. The germline V gene has CDR1 SGHAT and CDR2 FQDESV (reference sequence). Trimming removed 5 bases from V and 12 bases from J, with 20 bases in between.

In this sample, this clonotype turned up a few times. V gene TRBV7-8 combines with J gene TRBJ2-2; 9 bases agree with TRBD1. The CDR3 runs 15 residues. Per the germline V gene, CDR1 is SGHVS and CDR2 is FQNEAQ. V dropped 6 bases and J dropped 3; count of bases not matched to a gene: 5. The CDR3 region has the DNA TGTGCCAGCAGATACCGGGACAGGGACACCGGGGAGCTGTTTTTT. Translated, it gives CASRYRDRDTGELFF.

For this clonotype: Relative to the germline gene, one junction end is altered; a read error may explain this. The rearrangement joins TRBV18 to TRBJ2-1; D uncertain. Germline V gene sequence: CDR1 KGHSH, CDR2 LQKENI. The CDR3 has 15 amino acids. In DNA, the CDR3 is TGTGGCAGCTCACCAGGCCACATAACCTACAATGAGCAGTTCTTC. This translates into CGSSPGHITYNEQFF.

The CDR3 coding sequence is TGTGCCAGCAGCCAGGTGCTTACCTACGAGCAGTACTTC. Translated, it gives CASSQVLTYEQYF. This chain joins TRBV4-2 and TRBJ2-7; D is unresolved. Germline V gives CDR1 LGHNA, CDR2 YNFKEQ. CDR3 length: 13 amino acids. V shed 3 bases and J shed 2 bases, with 8 bases lying between them.

The genes are TRBV12-3 or TRBV12-4 and TRBJ2-7; D perhaps matches TRBD2 (6 bases). The V end lost 1 base, the J end lost 0 bases, and 19 bases lay between the germline ends. The CDR3 sequence is 18 residues long. CDR3 protein: CASSLVLREGRSSYEQYF. The CDR3 bases are TGTGCCAGCAGTTTAGTTTTGCGGGAAGGGAGAAGCTCCTACGAGCAGTACTTC.

The chain is built from TRBV7-9 and TRBJ1-5; TRBD1 matches 7 bases. V was clipped by 1 base and J by 6 bases; unmatched bases: 6. Looked up from germline, CDR1 is SEHNR and CDR2 is FQNEAQ (reference sequence). This CDR3 is 15 amino acids long. The CDR3 spells CASSLVDRYPQPQHF. As DNA, the CDR3 is TGTGCCAGCAGCTTAGTGGACAGGTACCCTCAGCCCCAGCATTTT.

A single count supports this clonotype. The chain combines TRBV5-1 with TRBJ1-1, with TRBD1 as a possible D gene (6 bases). The germline CDR1 and CDR2 sequences are SGHRS and YFSETQ. The CDR3 length is 13 residues. V was pared by 1 base and J by 5 bases, with 9 bases between. CDR3 amino acids: CASSLSGETEAFF. Here the CDR3 DNA reads TGCGCCAGCAGCTTGTCAGGGGAGACTGAAGCTTTCTTT.

This chain links TRBV7-9 with TRBJ2-7; 8 bases are shared with TRBD1. The CDR3 contains 13 residues. After removal of 6 bases from V and 7 bases from J, the junction contained 8 bases not matched to a gene. CDR1 and CDR2 (germline): SEHNR, FQNEAQ (reference sequence). CDR3 nucleotide sequence: TGTGCCAGCAGTTCAGGGGGCTGGACTGAGCAGTACTTC. Its translation: CASSSGGWTEQYF.

This rearrangement joins TRBV20-1 to TRBJ2-7, with TRBD2 as a possible D gene (5 bases). V lost 6 bases, J lost 4 bases, and 19 bases lay in between. The length of the CDR3 is 14 residues. The germline gives CDR1 DFQATT, CDR2 SNEGSKA (reference sequence). CDR3 residues: CSATTTETGYEQYF. CDR3 in DNA: TGCAGTGCGACGACTACTGAGACTGGGTACGAGCAGTACTTC.

The V call is TRBV29-1, the J call TRBJ2-3, with 10 bases matching TRBD2. CDR1 and CDR2 (germline): SQVTM, ANQGSEA. The length of the CDR3 is 15 residues. V was pared by 0 bases and J by 7 bases, with 7 bases of the junction left unmatched. CDR3 DNA: TGCAGCGTTGAAGACTGGAGCGGGGGGGCAAATACGCAGTATTTT. It yields the protein CSVEDWSGGANTQYF.

This clonotype was seen at least ten times. V gene TRBV12-3 or TRBV12-4 combines with J gene TRBJ2-2; D is ambiguous. V was trimmed by 4 bases and J by 5 bases, leaving 8 bases between them. This CDR3 is 13 amino acids long. The CDR3 is CASSYSRTGELFF. The CDR3 nucleotides read TGTGCCAGCAGTTACTCTCGTACCGGGGAGCTGTTTTTT.

The chain uses TRBV12-3 or TRBV12-4 and TRBJ2-1; 7 bases are a match to TRBD1. This CDR3 is built from 17 residues. The ends lost 9 bases at V and 0 bases at J; junction bases unmatched: 14. CDR3 protein: CASTGTALQSSYNEQFF. The CDR3 region has the DNA TGTGCCAGTACCGGGACAGCCCTCCAGAGCTCCTACAATGAGCAGTTCTTC.

The rearrangement uses TRBV5-1 and TRBJ2-5; 7 bases map to TRBD1. CDR1 is SGHRS and CDR2 is YFSETQ in the germline V gene. Trimming at V came to 1 base and at J to 3 bases, leaving 12 bases not matched to a gene. The CDR3 is made up of 17 amino acids. CDR3 amino acids: CASSLWEYRGKEETQYF. As DNA, the CDR3 is TGCGCCAGCAGCTTGTGGGAATACAGGGGAAAGGAAGAGACCCAGTACTTC.

The chain couples TRBV9 to TRBJ2-5; 9 bases are a match to TRBD2. Trimming took 0 bases from V and 0 from J; bases not matched to a gene: 6. The CDR3 loop spans 17 amino acids. CDR1 and CDR2 from the germline V gene are SGDLS and YYNGEE. The CDR3 DNA sequence: TGTGCCAGCAGCGTAGGTGCGGGGGGGCCTTACCAAGAGACCCAGTACTTC. Translation: CASSVGAGGPYQETQYF.

This clonotype was seen ten or more times. The chain recombines TRBV29-1 with TRBJ2-7, with D possibly TRBD2 on 5 matching bases. Germline CDR1 reads SQVTM; CDR2 reads ANQGSEA. V was clipped by 4 bases and J by 3 bases, with 13 bases between them. The CDR3 is made up of 13 amino acids. The CDR3 coding sequence is TGCAGCGTTGGAGAGGGTCCTGGCTACGAGCAGTACTTC. It codes for CSVGEGPGYEQYF.

V gene TRBV5-1 combines with J gene TRBJ2-1; 7 bases line up with TRBD2. Germline V gene lookup returns CDR1 SGHRS and CDR2 YFSETQ. The CDR3 spans 14 residues. With 5 bases clipped from V and 7 bases from J, the junction kept 9 bases outside the gene matches. CDR3 protein: CASSGGTTINEQFF. The CDR3 DNA sequence: TGCGCCAGCAGTGGGGGGACTACAATAAATGAGCAGTTCTTC.

This clonotype has only a few counts. The gene calls are TRBV20-1 and TRBJ1-3, with D perhaps matching TRBD1 (5 bases). Germline lookup yields CDR1 DFQATT and CDR2 SNEGSKA (reference sequence). With 0 bases removed from V and 4 bases from J, the gap between germline ends came to 22 bases. CDR3 length equals 18 residues. The CDR3 region has the DNA TGCAGTGCTAGAGACCACCCGGCCGGGGCGGGGAACGGAAACACCATATATTTT. It is translated as CSARDHPAGAGNGNTIYF.

The chain employs TRBV28 and TRBJ2-3, with D uncertain. Germline-derived CDR1 and CDR2 are MDHEN and SYDVKM. The ends were cut back, 8 bases at V and 0 bases at J, with 6 bases in the middle. This CDR3 spans 12 amino acids. The CDR3 nucleotides read TGTGCCAGCCAGGTTAGCACAGATACGCAGTATTTT. The encoded protein is CASQVSTDTQYF. Supplemented by reference TRBV28 and TRBJ2-3, the full variable domain reads DVKVTQSSRYLVKRTGEKVFLECVQDMDHENMFWYRQDPGLGLRLIYFSYDVKMKEKGDIPEGYSVSREKKERFSLILESASTNQTSMYLCASQVSTDTQYFGPGTRLTVL.

This clonotype was counted a single time. V gene TRBV28 combines with J gene TRBJ1-5; perhaps TRBD1 as D (5 bases). This CDR3 has 17 amino acids. Per germline, CDR1 MDHEN and CDR2 SYDVKM. V was cut by 7 bases and J by 0 bases, with 19 bases left in between. The DNA of the CDR3 is TGTGCCAGCATCTCGGGGGAATTGGGTTATAGCAATCAGCCCCAGCATTTT. Its translation is CASISGELGYSNQPQHF.

The chain recombines TRBV12-3 or TRBV12-4 with TRBJ2-7; D may be TRBD1 (6 bases). V was cut by 3 bases and J by 2 bases, with 14 bases left in between. The CDR3 runs 15 residues. This CDR3 reads CASSLRQESTYEQYF. CDR3 bases: TGTGCCAGCAGTTTGAGACAGGAGTCGACCTACGAGCAGTACTTC.

The V and J genes are TRBV27 and TRBJ2-7, with D hard to call. Germline V gene sequence: CDR1 MNHEY, CDR2 SMNVEV (reference sequence). V was clipped by 3 bases and J by 0 bases, with 12 bases between them. The CDR3 runs 15 residues. The CDR3 DNA sequence: TGTGCCAGCAGTTTTTCCTCGTCAGGCTCCTACGAGCAGTACTTC. Its protein is CASSFSSSGSYEQYF.